This T cell receptor beta chain was recorded in a study of cytomegalovirus exposure and HLA in healthy donors. Measured with immunoSEQ multiplex PCR; TCRdb has only the in-frame clones, and not every one. This sample carries 150,000 to 200,000 clones, 85% of them seen once, and the ten largest clones take approximately 15%. Germline values: CDR1 MDHEN, CDR2 SYDVKM. The length of the CDR3 is 14 residues. Trimming shortened V by 3 bases and J by 6 bases, and 11 bases separated the two germline ends. This sequence originates from a man aged 18 to 29 in good health and CMV-seropositive. Specimen: PBMCs. V usage is TRBV28 and J usage is TRBJ2-2; D perhaps matches TRBD1 (6 bases). The CDR3 DNA follows: TGTGCCAGCAGTTTGGACAGTTATGCCGGGGAGCTGTTTTTT. Translation gives CASSLDSYAGELFF. The whole variable domain, filled in from reference TRBV28 and TRBJ2-2, reads DVKVTQSSRYLVKRTGEKVFLECVQDMDHENMFWYRQDPGLGLRLIYFSYDVKMKEKGDIPEGYSVSREKKERFSLILESASTNQTSMYLCASSLDSYAGELFFGEGSRLTVL.